This T cell receptor beta chain was profiled in a study of T cell responses to AZD1222 COVID-19 vaccine. Points from the study as a whole: Sampled repertoires all dated from after the peak T cell response.

Measured with immunoSEQ multiplex PCR; TCRdb has only the in-frame clones, and not every one. The data hold 80,000 to 100,000 clones, with 80% to 90% observed a single time. Concerning this clone itself: No antigen is known for it.

This CDR3 comprises 15 residues. Germline V CDR1 and CDR2: MNHEY, SVGAGI. V was clipped by 4 bases and J by 7 bases; unmatched bases: 3. V usage is TRBV6-5 and J usage is TRBJ2-1; 14 positions agree with TRBD2. This sequence originates from an adult who received the AZD1222 COVID-19 vaccine. This sample comprised peripheral blood, obtained 28 days after the second AZD1222 dose. The CDR3: CASSSRTSGRNEQFF. The CDR3 DNA reads as TGTGCCAGCAGTTCCCGGACTAGCGGGAGGAATGAGCAGTTCTTC.